This TCR beta chain was documented in a study of blood T cell repertoires in COVID-19. Study background: Some COVID-19 samples were acute and others convalescent; all came from the United States, Italy and Spain.

Method: immunoSEQ multiplex PCR; TCRdb's copy keeps in-frame clones and lacks some. The sample contains over 45,000 clones, around 85% of which appear only once. V lost 2 bases to trimming and J lost 0 bases, with 11 bases between them. This CDR3 has 15 residues. The germline V gene has CDR1 SGHTA and CDR2 FQGNSA. In this sample, this clone turned up a few times. This sequence joins TRBV7-2 and TRBJ2-7; D is undetermined. The source of this sequence is a human donor in a cohort sampled during active COVID-19. The sample taken for sequencing was peripheral blood. CDR3 nucleotides: TGTGCCAGCAGCTTAAGAGCGTCGAGCTCCTACGAGCAGTACTTC. Amino acids: CASSLRASSSYEQYF.